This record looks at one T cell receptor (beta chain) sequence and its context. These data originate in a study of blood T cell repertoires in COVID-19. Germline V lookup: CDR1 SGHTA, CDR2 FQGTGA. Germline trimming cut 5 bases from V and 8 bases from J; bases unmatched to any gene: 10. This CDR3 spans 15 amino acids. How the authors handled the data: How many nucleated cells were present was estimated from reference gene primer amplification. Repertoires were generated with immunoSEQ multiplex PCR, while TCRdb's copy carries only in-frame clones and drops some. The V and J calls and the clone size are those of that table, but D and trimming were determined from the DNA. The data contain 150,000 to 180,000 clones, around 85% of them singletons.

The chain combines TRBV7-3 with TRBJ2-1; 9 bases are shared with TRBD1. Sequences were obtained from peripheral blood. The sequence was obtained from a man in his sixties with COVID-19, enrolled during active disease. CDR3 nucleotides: TGTGCCAGCAGCCCGGAAAGGGGACAGGGCCATGAGCAGTTCTTC. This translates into CASSPERGQGHEQFF.